The source of this T cell receptor beta chain is a study of T cells in Graves' hyperthyroidism and ophthalmopathy. Study-level results: By a 13 V-J model, ophthalmopathy was set apart from stable hyperthyroidism.

This clonotype was detected only a few times. The antigen is unknown. There are 17 residues in the CDR3. Trimming stripped 4 bases from V and 0 bases from J, with 17 bases between. The V gene's germline CDR1 is MGHRA and CDR2 YSYEKL. Researchers amplified the TCR beta CDR3 regions from RNA transcripts. A set of HTBI primers served as the primers for a first-round RT-PCR of the TCR CDR3. TCRdb fed the multiplex PCR reads into MiXCR, producing one record per CDR3 protein. The sample comprises under 550,000 distinct CDR3 sequences, just under 20% of which are singletons, and about half rests with the top ten. Uncontrolled infection, other autoimmune disease, pregnancy or lactation excluded patients. Diagnostic decisions used clinical symptoms, serum thyroxine and TRAb, thyroid ultrasound and orbital computed tomography. This sample holds PBMCs from under 11 ml fresh peripheral blood.

The chain joins TRBV4-1 to TRBJ2-3; the D gene is possibly TRBD1 (6 bases). The receptor was derived from a man aged 40-49 years with Graves' ophthalmopathy. Specimen: blood. The CDR3 spells CASSLGPTGFSTDTQYF. The CDR3 coding sequence is TGCGCCAGCAGCCTAGGCCCTACAGGGTTTAGCACAGATACGCAGTATTTT.